The following is a T cell receptor (beta chain) sequence with its context. Its binding antigen is unknown. The record has no base qualities; no much larger clone is one base away. Preparation of the library involved the immunoSEQ multiplex PCR assay. T cell repertoires were profiled with deep sequencing of rearranged TCR beta loci together with multiparametric flow cytometry. TCRdb took this table from immuneACCESS and kept in-frame rearrangements with V and J called. Such tables lack part of the clones; where checked against another copy, unresolved V genes explain under half of the gap, and the rest is unexplained. The sample has around 30,000 clones on record, roughly 88% of them singletons. Around 6.5% of the sample belongs to the ten largest clones. The data were obtained in a study of lymphopenia after photon versus proton radiotherapy (dated by TCRdb to 2018 to 2020). A note on the overall study: Photon and proton radiation therapy were compared by the study for their immunological effects in patients with gastrointestinal tumors who developed high-grade lymphopenia. The cohort comprised about 19 patients with gastrointestinal tumors who received either photon or proton therapy and then developed lymphopenia. The study was designed to characterize how the impact on the immune system differs between the two radiation modalities.

The paper's findings and limits, for the study overall: Across the cohort, among patients who died, a greater drop in TCR diversity after the nadir was inversely correlated with overall survival time. Once the lymphocyte count had reached its nadir, the repertoires of photon-treated patients showed oligoclonal expansion, particularly of CD8+ Temra cells, and this expansion drove the decline in diversity. Proton-treated patients stayed relatively stable during treatment, while photon-treated patients lost naive T cells and TCR diversity and gained effector/memory populations. The survival association was assessed only in patients who died, and the authors presented better survival with proton therapy as a possibility rather than a demonstrated result.

At the junction V is shortened by 5 bases and J by 7 bases; bases outside the gene matches: 11. The CDR3 starts with the cysteine, ends with the phenylalanine, and has 15 residues. The DNA shown is the 45-base CDR3, in frame from base 1. The germline V gene encodes CDR1 SEHNR and CDR2 FQNEAQ (reference sequence). The V and J segments used are TRBV7-9 and TRBJ2-1; 7 bases in the middle match TRBD2. This sample comprised peripheral blood, obtained from a patient treated with photon-based radiotherapy. The sequence came from a woman aged 45-59 years with pancreatic cancer. The CDR3 sequence is CASSLQGGVRNEQFF. The DNA sequence is given as TGTGCCAGCAGCCTCCAGGGAGGGGTAAGGAATGAGCAGTTCTTC.